The TCR beta chain under discussion was sequenced for a study of cytomegalovirus exposure and HLA in healthy donors (dated by TCRdb to about 2017). Turning to the overall study: A later analysis indicated that the roughly 130 validation repertoires were generated on the platform also employed for the 666 repertoires of the first cohort. A separate validation cohort of about 110 different subjects was used in addition to the roughly 720-subject first cohort. The study aimed to test whether signatures of past pathogen exposure could be identified by cataloging public T cell receptors. High-throughput TCR immunosequencing, statistical association of individual TCRs with disease status, and machine learning were combined to predict cytomegalovirus infection status.

Overall results and qualifications from the work: The study listed 170 or so TCR beta chains as associated with cytomegalovirus. All 120 or so repertoires were used to score co-occurrence in the validation cohort in a later analysis, because that analysis had no HLA typing for the cohort. In a later analysis, TCRs clustered in the first cohort were found to also tend to co-occur in the roughly 130 validation repertoires, with 85% to 95% of cluster scores above 0. Across donors, most TCR sequences were observed very rarely, whereas some public TCRs were present in many individuals. Cytomegalovirus status was reported to be diagnosed by the classifier with high specificity and sensitivity in both the original and validation cohorts. In vitro tests confirmed that a few of the cytomegalovirus-associated TCR beta chains recognize cytomegalovirus antigens. The authors suggested that the approach could potentially be extended to other disease states and immunological phenotypes.

The CDR3 contains 16 residues, cysteine and phenylalanine counted. The read is trimmed to its CDR3 DNA, 48 bases read in frame from base 1. CDR1 and CDR2 are drawn from the germline V gene: SNHLY, FYNNEI. V loses 2 bases, J loses 7 bases, and the germline ends lie 17 bases apart. The donors were included in the validation cohort of 130 or so subjects, a group kept apart from the approximately 700-subject first cohort. Library construction relied on the immunoSEQ multiplex PCR assay. The original pipeline was this. A statistical classification framework was built for diagnosing cytomegalovirus status from the catalog of TCR beta chain sequences. TCRdb re-hosts the immuneACCESS table, in-frame sequences only. Its copies lack some clones; in the studies checked, an unresolved V gene accounts for under half of them, and the cause for the rest is not known. V and J calls and clone size are given by that table; D and trimming were obtained from the DNA. In this sample the table shows more than 250,000 clones, 86% of which occur a single time. About 0.8% of the sample comes from the top ten.

About this clone itself: The target of this receptor is not known. Nothing much larger sits one base from this clone, and base qualities are not available.

The sample consisted of PBMCs. The clonotype comes from a woman between 18 and 29 years old in good health and CMV-seronegative. The rearranged chain carries TRBV2 and TRBJ1-4; the D gene cannot be named for sure. The DNA sequence reads TGTGCCAGCAGTGAAATTTATTCGGAGCTAGCTGAAAAACTGTTTTTT. This codes for CASSEIYSELAEKLFF.